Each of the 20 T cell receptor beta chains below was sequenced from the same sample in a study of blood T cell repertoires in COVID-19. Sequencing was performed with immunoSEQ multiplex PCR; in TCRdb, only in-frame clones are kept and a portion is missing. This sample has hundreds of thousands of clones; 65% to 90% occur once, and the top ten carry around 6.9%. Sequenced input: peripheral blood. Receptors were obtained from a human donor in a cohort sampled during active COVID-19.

This CDR3 is CATSEDRVNAFF. The CDR3 DNA reads TGTGCCACCAGCGAGGACAGGGTAAATGCTTTCTTT. This chain links TRBV15 with TRBJ1-1; the match to TRBD1 covers 8 bases. Germline values: CDR1 LNHNV, CDR2 YYDKDF (reference sequence). The V gene end was trimmed by 5 bases and the J gene end by 11 bases; junction bases not matched to a gene: 7. This CDR3 is built from 12 residues.

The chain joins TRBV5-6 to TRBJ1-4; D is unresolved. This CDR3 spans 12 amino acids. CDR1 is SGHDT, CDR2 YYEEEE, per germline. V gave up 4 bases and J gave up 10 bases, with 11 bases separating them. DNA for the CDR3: TGTGCCAGCAGCCTGAATACCGGAAAACTGTTTTTT. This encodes CASSLNTGKLFF. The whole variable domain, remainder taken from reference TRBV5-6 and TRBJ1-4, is DAGVTQSPTHLIKTRGQQVTLRCSPKSGHDTVSWYQQALGQGPQFIFQYYEEEERQRGNFPDRFSGHQFPNYSSELNVNALLLGDSALYLCASSLNTGKLFFGSGTQLSVL.

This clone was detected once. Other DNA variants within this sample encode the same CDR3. CDR3 in amino acids: CASSEGGGPTREQYF. The CDR3 DNA reads TGTGCCAGCAGTGAAGGGGGGGGGCCCACTCGCGAGCAGTACTTC. J is TRBJ2-7 and V is TRBV2; possible D gene TRBD2, 7 bases. The CDR3 is 15 amino acids. Between the trimmed V and J ends, which lost 1 base and 6 bases, there was a span of 16 bases. Germline V gene data show CDR1 as SNHLY and CDR2 as FYNNEI. The entire variable domain, with the rest obtained from reference TRBV2 and TRBJ2-7, is as follows: EPEVTQTPSHQVTQMGQEVILRCVPISNHLYFYWYRQILGQKVEFLVSFYNNEISEKSEIFDDQFSVERPDGSNFTLKIRSTKLEDSAMYFCASSEGGGPTREQYFGPGTRLTVT.

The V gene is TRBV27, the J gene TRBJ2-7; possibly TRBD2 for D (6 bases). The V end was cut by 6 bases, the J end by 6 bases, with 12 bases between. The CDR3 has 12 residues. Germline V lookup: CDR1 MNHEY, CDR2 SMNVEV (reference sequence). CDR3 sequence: CASSRRGGEQYF. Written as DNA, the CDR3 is TGTGCCAGCAGCCGAAGGGGAGGCGAGCAGTACTTC.

The CDR3 is CASSLEGDYEQYF. The CDR3 region has the DNA TGTGCCAGCAGCTTGGAAGGGGACTACGAGCAGTACTTC. The V call is TRBV5-4, the J call TRBJ2-7; TRBD1 might be the D (5 bases). This CDR3 spans 13 amino acids. Per the germline V gene, CDR1 is SGHNT and CDR2 is YYREEE (reference sequence). With 0 bases removed from V and 3 bases from J, the gap between germline ends came to 7 bases.

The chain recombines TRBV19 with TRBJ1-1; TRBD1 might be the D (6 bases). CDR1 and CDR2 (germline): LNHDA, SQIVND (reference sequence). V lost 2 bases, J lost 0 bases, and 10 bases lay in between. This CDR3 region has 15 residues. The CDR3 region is CASSINSGVNTEAFF. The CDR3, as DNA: TGTGCCAGTAGTATAAATTCAGGGGTGAACACTGAAGCTTTCTTT.

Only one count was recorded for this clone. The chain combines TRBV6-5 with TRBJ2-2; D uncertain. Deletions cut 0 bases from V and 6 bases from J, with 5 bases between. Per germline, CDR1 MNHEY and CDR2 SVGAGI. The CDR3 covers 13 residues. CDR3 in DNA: TGTGCCAGCAGTTACTCCACATCCGGGGAGCTGTTTTTT. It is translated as CASSYSTSGELFF.

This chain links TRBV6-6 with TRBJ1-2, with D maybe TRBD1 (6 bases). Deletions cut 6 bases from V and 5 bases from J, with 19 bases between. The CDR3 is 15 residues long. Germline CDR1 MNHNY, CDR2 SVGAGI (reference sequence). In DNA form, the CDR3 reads TGTGCCAGCAGGGGGGTTGTGGGCAGGGGTTATGGCTACACCTTC. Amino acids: CASRGVVGRGYGYTF.

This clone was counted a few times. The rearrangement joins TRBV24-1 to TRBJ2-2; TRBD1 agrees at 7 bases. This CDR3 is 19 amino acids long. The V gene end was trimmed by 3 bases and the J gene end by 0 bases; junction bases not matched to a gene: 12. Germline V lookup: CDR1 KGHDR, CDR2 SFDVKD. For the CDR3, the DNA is TGTGCCACCAGTGATCTCTCGACAGGGACAAAACCGAACACCGGGGAGCTGTTTTTT. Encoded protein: CATSDLSTGTKPNTGELFF.

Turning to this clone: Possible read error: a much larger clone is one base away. The CDR3 sequence: CASSKGDRDNSPLHF. CDR3 nucleotide sequence: TGTGCCAGCAGCAAAGGGGACAGGGATAATTCACCCCTCCACTTT. This sequence joins TRBV21-1 and TRBJ1-6; the listed D gene, TRBD1, was not tested against the DNA. TRBV21-1 is annotated as a pseudogene. The length of the CDR3 is 15 residues.

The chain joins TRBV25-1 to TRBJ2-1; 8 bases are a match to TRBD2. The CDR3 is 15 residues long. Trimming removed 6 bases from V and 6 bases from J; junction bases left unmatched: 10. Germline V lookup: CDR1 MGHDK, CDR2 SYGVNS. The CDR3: CASSYRGGKRNEQFF. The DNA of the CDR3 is TGTGCCAGCAGCTACCGGGGGGGGAAGCGCAATGAGCAGTTCTTC.

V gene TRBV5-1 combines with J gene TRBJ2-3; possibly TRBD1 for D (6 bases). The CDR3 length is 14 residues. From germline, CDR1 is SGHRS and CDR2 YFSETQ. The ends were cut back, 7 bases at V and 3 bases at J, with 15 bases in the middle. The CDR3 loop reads CASAGQLFTDTQYF. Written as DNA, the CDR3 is TGCGCCAGCGCTGGACAGTTATTTACAGATACGCAGTATTTT.

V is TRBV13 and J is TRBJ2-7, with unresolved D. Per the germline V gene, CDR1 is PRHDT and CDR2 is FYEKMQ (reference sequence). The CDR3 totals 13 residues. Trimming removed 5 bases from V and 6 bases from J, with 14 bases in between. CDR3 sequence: CASSPPESFEQYF. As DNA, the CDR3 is TGTGCCAGCAGCCCACCGGAGTCTTTCGAGCAGTACTTC.

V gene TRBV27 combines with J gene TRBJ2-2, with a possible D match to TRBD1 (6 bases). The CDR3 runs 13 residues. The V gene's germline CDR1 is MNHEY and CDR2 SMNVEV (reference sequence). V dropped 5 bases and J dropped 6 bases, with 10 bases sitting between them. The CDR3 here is CASSVTGPGELFF. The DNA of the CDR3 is TGTGCCAGCAGTGTCACAGGGCCCGGGGAGCTGTTTTTT.

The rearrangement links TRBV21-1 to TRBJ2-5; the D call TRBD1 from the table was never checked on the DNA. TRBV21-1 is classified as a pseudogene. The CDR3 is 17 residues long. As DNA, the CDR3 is TGTGCCAGCAGCAAAACAACTTTGGCAGGGGATCAAGAGACCCAGTACTTC. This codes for CASSKTTLAGDQETQYF.

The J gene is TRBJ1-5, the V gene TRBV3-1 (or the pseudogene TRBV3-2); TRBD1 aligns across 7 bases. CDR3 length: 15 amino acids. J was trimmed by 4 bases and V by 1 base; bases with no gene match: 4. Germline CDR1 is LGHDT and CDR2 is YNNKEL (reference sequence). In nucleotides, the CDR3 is TGTGCCAGCAGCCAAGGGCGCAGGGGGAATCAGCCCCAGCATTTT. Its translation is CASSQGRRGNQPQHF.

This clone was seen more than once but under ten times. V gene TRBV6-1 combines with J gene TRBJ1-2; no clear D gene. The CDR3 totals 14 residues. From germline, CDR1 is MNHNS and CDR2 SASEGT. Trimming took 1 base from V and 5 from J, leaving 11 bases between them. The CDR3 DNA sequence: TGTGCCAGCAGTGAAGATGGCGGTGTATATGGCTACACCTTC. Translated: CASSEDGGVYGYTF.

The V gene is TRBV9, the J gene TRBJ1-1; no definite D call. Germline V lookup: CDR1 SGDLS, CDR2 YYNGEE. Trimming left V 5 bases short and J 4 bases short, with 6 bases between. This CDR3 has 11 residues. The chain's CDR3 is CASSPFTEAFF. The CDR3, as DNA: TGTGCCAGCAGTCCCTTCACTGAAGCTTTCTTT. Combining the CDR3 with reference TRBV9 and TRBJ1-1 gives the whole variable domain DSGVTQTPKHLITATGQRVTLRCSPRSGDLSVYWYQQSLDQGLQFLIQYYNGEERAKGNILERFSAQQFPDLHSELNLSSLELGDSALYFCASSPFTEAFFGQGTRLTVV.

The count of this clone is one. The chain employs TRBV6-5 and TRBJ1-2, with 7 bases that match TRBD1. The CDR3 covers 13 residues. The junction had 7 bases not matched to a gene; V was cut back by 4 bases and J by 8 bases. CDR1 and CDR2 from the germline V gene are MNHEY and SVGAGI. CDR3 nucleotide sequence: TGTGCCAGCAGTTTCAGGGGGAGAAAGGGCTACACCTTC. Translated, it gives CASSFRGRKGYTF.

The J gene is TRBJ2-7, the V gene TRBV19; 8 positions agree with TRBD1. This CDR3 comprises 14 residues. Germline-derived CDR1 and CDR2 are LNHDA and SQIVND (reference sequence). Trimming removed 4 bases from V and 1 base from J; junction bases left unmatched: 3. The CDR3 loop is CASSRRQGSYEQYF. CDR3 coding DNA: TGTGCCAGTAGTAGAAGACAGGGGTCCTACGAGCAGTACTTC.